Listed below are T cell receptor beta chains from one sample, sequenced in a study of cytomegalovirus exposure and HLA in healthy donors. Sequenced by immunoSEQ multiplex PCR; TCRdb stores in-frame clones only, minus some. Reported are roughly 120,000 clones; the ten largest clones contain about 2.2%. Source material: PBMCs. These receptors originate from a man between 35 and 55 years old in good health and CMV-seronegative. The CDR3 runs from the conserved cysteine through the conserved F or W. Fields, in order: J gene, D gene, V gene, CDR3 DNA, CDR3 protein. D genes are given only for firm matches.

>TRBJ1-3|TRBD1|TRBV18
TGTGCCAGCTCACCCGGGACAGCTGGAAACACCATATATTTT
CASSPGTAGNTIYF
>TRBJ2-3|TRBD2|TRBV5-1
TGCGCCAGCAGCTCGAGACTAGCGTTGAGCACAGATACGCAGTATTTT
CASSSRLALSTDTQYF
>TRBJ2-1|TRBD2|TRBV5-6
TGTGCCAGCAGCTGGGGACTAGCGGGAGTCTACAATGAGCAGTTCTTC
CASSWGLAGVYNEQFF
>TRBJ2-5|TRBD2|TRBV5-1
TGCGCCAGCAGCTTGGTAGGGAGGGTGGGCCAAGAGACCCAGTACTTC
CASSLVGRVGQETQYF
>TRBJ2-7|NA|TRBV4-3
TGCGCCAGCAGCCGTGAAGCCGGGTACTACGAGCAGTACTTC
CASSREAGYYEQYF
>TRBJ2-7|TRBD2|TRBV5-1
TGCGCCAGCAGCTTGGGTTCGGGAGGGCCTGATGAGCAGTACTTC
CASSLGSGGPDEQYF
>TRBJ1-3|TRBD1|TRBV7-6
TGTGCCAGCAGCTTAAGGGGGGACAGAAACTCTGGAAACACCATATATTTT
CASSLRGDRNSGNTIYF
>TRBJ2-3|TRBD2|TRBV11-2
TGTGCCAGCAGCCCCCCCCCGGGACTAGCGGAATGCACAGATACGCAGTATTTT
CASSPPPGLAECTDTQYF
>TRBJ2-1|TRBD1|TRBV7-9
TGTGCCAGCAGCTTAGTAGGGACAGGGAACAATGAGCAGTTCTTC
CASSLVGTGNNEQFF
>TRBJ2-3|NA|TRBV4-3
TGCGCCAGCAGCGAAGGGAGACTACTCACAGATACGCAGTATTTT
CASSEGRLLTDTQYF
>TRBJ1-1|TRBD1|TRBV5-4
TGTGCCAGCAGCTTGGAGACAGGGGGCACTGAAGCTTTCTTT
CASSLETGGTEAFF
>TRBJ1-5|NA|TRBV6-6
TGTGCCACCGGAGGGAGTAGCAATCAGCCCCAGCATTTT
CATGGSSNQPQHF
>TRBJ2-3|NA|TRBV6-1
TGTGCCAGCCGCGGGGTAGATACGCAGTATTTT
CASRGVDTQYF
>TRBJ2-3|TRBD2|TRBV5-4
TGTGCCAGCAGCTTGGGACTAGCCCCTGGTGAAGATACGCAGTATTTT
CASSLGLAPGEDTQYF
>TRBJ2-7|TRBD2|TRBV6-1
TGTGCCAGCAGCGCGGGACTAGCGGATTACGAGCAGTACTTC
CASSAGLADYEQYF
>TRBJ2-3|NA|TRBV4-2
TGTGCCAGCAGCCAAGACCCACCCCCCCAACTAGCTAGCACAGATACGCAGTATTTT
CASSQDPPPQLASTDTQYF
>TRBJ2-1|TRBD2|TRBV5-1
TGCGCCAGCAGCCGGAAGACTAGCGGTTCCTACAATGAGCAGTTCTTC
CASSRKTSGSYNEQFF
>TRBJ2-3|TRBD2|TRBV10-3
TGTGCCACCGGAGCGGGATCGCCTAGCACAGATACGCAGTATTTT
CATGAGSPSTDTQYF
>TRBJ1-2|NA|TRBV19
TGTGCCAGTTACGGGGGTAACTATGGCTACACCTTC
CASYGGNYGYTF
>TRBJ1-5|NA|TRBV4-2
TGTGCCAGCAGCACTGGGGAGGATCAGCCCCAGCATTTT
CASSTGEDQPQHF
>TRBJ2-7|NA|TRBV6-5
TGTGCCAGCACCGACAGGGCGGGGAAGGCCTACGAGCAGTACTTC
CASTDRAGKAYEQYF
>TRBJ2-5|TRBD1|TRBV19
TGTGCCAGTAGTCAGCCGGGACAGAGCAGGCAAGAGACCCAGTACTTC
CASSQPGQSRQETQYF
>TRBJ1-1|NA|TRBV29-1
TGCAGCGTTGTTCGGGGGGCCCTGGGATCTGAAGCTTTCTTT
CSVVRGALGSEAFF
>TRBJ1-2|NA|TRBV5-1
TGCGCCAGCAGCTTGCAGGGCGGAGGGAGTGGCTACACCTTC
CASSLQGGGSGYTF
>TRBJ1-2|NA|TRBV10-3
TGTGCCATCAGTGAGTCAAATAGGGCGGGAGGCTACACCTTC
CAISESNRAGGYTF
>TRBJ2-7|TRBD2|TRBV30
TGTGCCTGGAATAAAGCAAGGACTAGCGGGAGGGGCGAGCAGTACTTC
CAWNKARTSGRGEQYF
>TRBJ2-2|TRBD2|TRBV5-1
TGCGCCAGCAGCTTACTAGCGGGGGCGAACACCGGGGAGCTGTTTTTT
CASSLLAGANTGELFF
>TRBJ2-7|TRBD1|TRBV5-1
TGCGCCAGCAGCTTTTCAGGGGGCTACGAGCAGTACTTC
CASSFSGGYEQYF
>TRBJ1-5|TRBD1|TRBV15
TGTGCCACCAGCAGGGATATTACAGGGGAGGTGAGCAATCAGCCCCAGCATTTT
CATSRDITGEVSNQPQHF